One and the same sample provided the 8 T cell receptor beta chains below, sequenced in a study of blood T cell repertoires in COVID-19. TCRdb keeps only in-frame clones here, not all; method: immunoSEQ multiplex PCR. The repertoire consists of roughly 430,000 clones, with roughly 90% occurring once and the leading ten covering 2% to 2.5%. The sample taken for sequencing was PBMCs or T cells enriched from blood (not recorded which). These receptors were obtained from a woman in her 40s with acute COVID-19.

In the case of this clone: The same CDR3 also results from other DNA sequences found in this sample. The chain couples TRBV11-2 to TRBJ1-2; 8 nucleotides match TRBD1. V dropped 4 bases and J dropped 4; count of bases not matched to a gene: 5. Germline values: CDR1 SGHAT, CDR2 FQNNGV. The CDR3 covers 14 residues. CDR3 protein: CASSSGQGGYGYTF. The DNA of the CDR3 is TGTGCCAGCAGCTCCGGACAGGGAGGCTATGGCTACACCTTC.

The chain recombines TRBV7-9 with TRBJ2-7; weak D call: TRBD1 (6 bases). The V end lost 4 bases, the J end lost 6 bases, and 16 bases lay between the germline ends. This CDR3 is 14 amino acids long. Germline assignment: CDR1 SEHNR and CDR2 FQNEAQ (reference sequence). CDR3 DNA: TGTGCCAGCAGCTCGCCACTGGTAGGGGGCGAGCAGTACTTC. Translation: CASSSPLVGGEQYF.

The chain combines TRBV20-1 with TRBJ2-1, with a possible D match to TRBD2 (6 bases). The CDR3 runs 15 residues. Per the germline V gene, CDR1 is DFQATT and CDR2 is SNEGSKA (reference sequence). Trimming took 3 bases from V and 2 from J, leaving 14 bases between them. This CDR3 is CSASRAGPAYNEQFF. CDR3 DNA sequence: TGCAGTGCTAGTCGGGCGGGGCCGGCCTACAATGAGCAGTTCTTC.

The J gene is TRBJ2-6, the V gene TRBV2; TRBD1 aligns across 9 bases. Germline-derived CDR1 and CDR2 are SNHLY and FYNNEI. The CDR3 runs 17 residues. Germline trimming cut 7 bases from V and 0 bases from J; bases unmatched to any gene: 7. CDR3 coding DNA: TGTGCCAGCAAGACAGGGACAGGGCACTCTGGGGCCAACGTCCTGACTTTC. Translation: CASKTGTGHSGANVLTF.

This chain joins TRBV19 and TRBJ1-4; D might be TRBD1 (6 bases). The CDR3 covers 16 residues. Germline-derived CDR1 and CDR2 are LNHDA and SQIVND (reference sequence). Trimming left V 3 bases short and J 0 bases short, with 11 bases between. This CDR3 reads CASSIGGPATNEKLFF. Written as DNA, the CDR3 is TGTGCCAGTAGTATCGGGGGGCCGGCAACTAATGAAAAACTGTTTTTT.

This clone is a singleton in its sample. J is TRBJ1-2 and V is TRBV24-1, with 7 bases lining up with TRBD1. Germline CDR1 and CDR2: KGHDR and SFDVKD. The V and J ends lost 2 bases and 8 bases, in that order; junction bases with no gene match: 4. CDR3 length: 13 residues. CDR3 loop: CATSDSQGNGYTF. CDR3 nucleotides: TGTGCCACCAGTGATTCACAGGGGAACGGCTACACCTTC.

The J gene is TRBJ2-7, the V gene TRBV5-1, with D possibly being TRBD2 (5 bases). The CDR3 totals 14 residues. Trimming took off 5 bases at V and 3 bases at J, with 15 bases between the two ends. Looked up from germline, CDR1 is SGHRS and CDR2 is YFSETQ. CDR3 in amino acids: CASRNTGENYEQYF. CDR3 bases: TGCGCCAGCAGAAACACCGGGGAAAACTACGAGCAGTACTTC.

This chain uses TRBV5-1 with TRBJ2-6; 9 bases map to TRBD1. This CDR3 has 22 amino acids. V was pared by 2 bases and J by 5 bases, with 23 bases of the junction left unmatched. From germline, CDR1 is SGHRS and CDR2 YFSETQ. The CDR3 region has the DNA TGCGCCAGCAGCTTCCCAGAAAACTTAGTGGGACAGGGATTCGACTGGGCCAACGTCCTGACTTTC. It yields the protein CASSFPENLVGQGFDWANVLTF.